A single sample gave rise to the 24 T cell receptor beta chains below, sequenced in a study of T cells in Graves' hyperthyroidism and ophthalmopathy (dated 2019 in TCRdb). Library preparation employed multiplex PCR. The sequencing machine was an Illumina HiSeq 2000. The TCR beta CDR3 regions were amplified from the RNA transcripts. A first-round RT-PCR of the TCR CDR3 used the HTBI primer set with the Qiagen OneStep RT-PCR kit. In-frame beta chains were kept once TCRdb had trimmed the public reads at Q25 with fastp and called clones with MiXCR. All rows with the same CDR3 protein become a single entry with the most common DNA and genes. The sample table shows about 200,000 distinct CDR3 sequences, and about 18% are seen once. 44% of the sample is held by the ten biggest clonotypes. Sequenced sample: blood. The receptor set was obtained from a man aged 40-49 years with Graves' hyperthyroidism.

The table lists this clonotype with many counts. V is TRBV20-1 and J is TRBJ2-2; the D gene is possibly TRBD1 (6 bases). V was clipped by 5 bases and J by 2 bases, with 9 bases between them. CDR3 size: 13 residues. Germline CDR1 DFQATT, CDR2 SNEGSKA (reference sequence). Written as DNA, the CDR3 is TGCAGTGCTCTGGACAGAAACACCGGGGAGCTGTTTTTT. Translation: CSALDRNTGELFF.

This clonotype has at least ten counts. The rearrangement joins TRBV2 to TRBJ1-6, with 8 positions matching TRBD1. J gave up 10 bases and V 3 bases, and 5 bases lay outside the gene matches. The CDR3 runs to 14 residues. Germline V lookup: CDR1 SNHLY, CDR2 FYNNEI. In DNA, the CDR3 is TGTGCCAGCAGTGACGGGACAGGTTCGTCACCCCTCCACTTT. It yields the protein CASSDGTGSSPLHF.

In this sample, this clonotype turned up many times. J is TRBJ1-6 and V is TRBV2; D is ambiguous. The CDR3 runs to 13 residues. V lost 8 bases, J lost 9 bases, and 14 bases lay in between. CDR1 is SNHLY, CDR2 FYNNEI, per germline. This chain's CDR3 is CASQVGPGSPLHF. CDR3 nucleotides: TGTGCCAGCCAAGTAGGGCCTGGTTCACCCCTCCACTTT.

In its sample, this clonotype was seen many times. This CDR3 reads CASSQDGRGGQETQYF. The CDR3, as DNA: TGTGCCAGCAGCCAAGATGGGCGGGGGGGCCAAGAGACCCAGTACTTC. The gene calls are TRBV3-1 and TRBJ2-5, with 9 bases fitting TRBD2. The germline gives CDR1 LGHDT, CDR2 YNNKEL (reference sequence). V gave up 0 bases and J gave up 1 base; unmatched junction bases: 3. The CDR3 is 16 residues long.

The gene calls are TRBV5-1 and TRBJ1-2, with D tentatively TRBD1 (5 bases). The ends were cut back, 2 bases at V and 6 bases at J, with 11 bases in the middle. This CDR3 is 13 amino acids long. Germline V gives CDR1 SGHRS, CDR2 YFSETQ. The CDR3 DNA reads as TGCGCCAGCAGCTTTCGACAGACTGATGGCTACACCTTC. Translated: CASSFRQTDGYTF. The full variable domain, completed using reference TRBV5-1 and TRBJ1-2, is KAGVTQTPRYLIKTRGQQVTLSCSPISGHRSVSWYQQTPGQGLQFLFEYFSETQRNKGNFPGRFSGRQFSNSRSEMNVSTLELGDSALYLCASSFRQTDGYTFGSGTRLTVV.

This clonotype was seen at least ten times. J is TRBJ1-3 and V is TRBV3-1, with a weak D call TRBD1 (5 bases). This CDR3 spans 18 amino acids. The V and J ends lost 4 bases and 3 bases respectively, with 22 bases between them. Germline CDR1 LGHDT, CDR2 YNNKEL (reference sequence). The CDR3 region has the DNA TGTGCCAGCAGCCCCGGGTGGGGACGCGAGTCCTTTGGAAACACCATATATTTT. Its translation is CASSPGWGRESFGNTIYF.

The CDR3 DNA sequence: TGTGCCAGCAGTTACTCAGGAGGGAACACTGAAGCTTTCTTT. Protein sequence: CASSYSGGNTEAFF. This sequence joins TRBV6-2 or TRBV6-3 and TRBJ1-1, with D unresolved. The CDR3 is 14 amino acids. Germline lookup yields CDR1 MNHEY and CDR2 SVGEGT. Trimming pared 0 bases from V and 1 base from J, leaving 6 bases between.

This clonotype has at least ten counts. This chain connects TRBV7-2 to TRBJ1-5; TRBD1 agrees at 7 bases. This CDR3 region has 14 residues. Germline V CDR1 and CDR2: SGHTA, FQGNSA. Losses at the gene ends were 4 bases for V and 3 bases for J; bases not matched to a gene: 3. The CDR3, as DNA: TGTGCCAGCAGCTCGACAGGGTTCAATCAGCCCCAGCATTTT. Its protein product is CASSSTGFNQPQHF.

This clonotype was seen at least ten times. V and J are TRBV5-1 and TRBJ1-2, with D perhaps matching TRBD1 (5 bases). The CDR3 totals 14 residues. Germline V gene lookup returns CDR1 SGHRS and CDR2 YFSETQ. V was clipped by 4 bases and J by 1 base, with 11 bases between them. The CDR3 reads CASSAGRNNYGYTF. The CDR3 bases are TGCGCCAGCAGCGCGGGACGTAATAACTATGGCTACACCTTC.

This clonotype occurred many times. The chain couples TRBV2 to TRBJ1-5; tentatively, D is TRBD1 (6 bases). CDR1 SNHLY and CDR2 FYNNEI come from the germline V gene. V lost 6 bases and J 6 bases, leaving 12 bases between the germline ends. This CDR3 spans 13 amino acids. For the CDR3, the DNA is TGTGCCAGCAGCGGGACATCTTCTCAGCCCCAGCATTTT. Its protein product is CASSGTSSQPQHF.

This chain connects TRBV6-1 to TRBJ1-4; D gene ambiguous. Trimming left V 4 bases short and J 8 bases short, with 17 bases between. The CDR3 is 15 residues long. CDR1 is MNHNS, CDR2 SASEGT, per germline. The CDR3 is CASSAPGVAGEKLFF. The CDR3 DNA reads as TGTGCCAGCAGTGCCCCCGGTGTGGCGGGGGAAAAACTGTTTTTT.

This clonotype has a count of ten or more. The rearrangement links TRBV7-9 to TRBJ2-1; weak D call: TRBD2 (7 bases). Germline loops: CDR1 SEHNR, CDR2 FQNEAQ (reference sequence). The V gene lost 5 bases and the J gene lost 4 bases, with 18 bases spanning the gap. The length of the CDR3 is 16 residues. For the CDR3, the DNA is TGTGCCAGCAGCAAAGGAAGGGGGGGGCTTTACAATGAGCAGTTCTTC. Its protein product is CASSKGRGGLYNEQFF.

This clonotype was counted at least ten times. V gene TRBV7-2 combines with J gene TRBJ2-3, with D perhaps TRBD2 (5 bases). This CDR3 spans 13 amino acids. The germline CDR1 and CDR2 sequences are SGHTA and FQGNSA. Deletions cut 7 bases from V and 2 bases from J, with 10 bases between. The DNA of the CDR3 is TGTGCCAGCACCTCCGGGGACACAGATACGCAGTATTTT. Its translation: CASTSGDTDTQYF.

The chain recombines TRBV7-2 with TRBJ2-3, with TRBD1 identical over 10 bases. Trimming cost V 5 bases and J 6 bases; bases outside gene matches: 11. There are 16 residues in the CDR3. Per the germline V gene, CDR1 is SGHTA and CDR2 is FQGNSA. CDR3 sequence (DNA): TGTGCCAGCAGCCTCGCCCGGGACAGGGGTTTTGATACGCAGTATTTT. It is translated as CASSLARDRGFDTQYF.

This rearrangement joins TRBV7-6 to TRBJ2-3; TRBD1 agrees at 9 bases. The CDR3 contains 18 residues. After removal of 4 bases from V and 1 base from J, the junction contained 12 bases not matched to a gene. Per the germline V gene, CDR1 is SGHVS and CDR2 is FNYEAQ. This chain's CDR3 is CASSSGQGSVVGTDTQYF. The CDR3 nucleotides read TGTGCCAGCAGCTCAGGACAGGGGAGCGTGGTGGGCACAGATACGCAGTATTTT.

This clonotype was seen a handful of times. J is TRBJ2-3 and V is TRBV5-4, with TRBD2 identical over 12 bases. The junction had 7 bases not matched to a gene; V was cut back by 2 bases and J by 6 bases. CDR3 length equals 16 residues. In germline, CDR1 is SGHNT, CDR2 YYREEE (reference sequence). CDR3 amino acids: CASSLRTSGVADTQYF. The CDR3 DNA is TGTGCCAGCAGCTTACGGACTAGCGGGGTTGCGGATACGCAGTATTTT.

The genes are TRBV20-1 and TRBJ2-7; 14 bases agree with TRBD2. The CDR3 totals 15 residues. V shed 3 bases and J 2 bases; nucleotides not matched to a gene: 3. The germline V gene has CDR1 DFQATT and CDR2 SNEGSKA (reference sequence). CDR3 coding DNA: TGCAGTGCTAGTCCGGGACTAGCGGGAGCCTACGAGCAGTACTTC. It translates to CSASPGLAGAYEQYF.

This clonotype has only a few counts. This chain joins TRBV19 and TRBJ1-3; D ambiguous. The CDR3 has 14 residues. V lost 5 bases, J lost 0 bases, and 8 bases lay in between. The germline gives CDR1 LNHDA, CDR2 SQIVND (reference sequence). The CDR3 is CASSDEHSGNTIYF. DNA for the CDR3: TGTGCCAGTAGTGACGAACACTCTGGAAACACCATATATTTT.

This clonotype was observed a handful of times. The chain employs TRBV6-4 and TRBJ2-7, with 10 bases lining up with TRBD2. This CDR3 has 16 residues. The V segment lost 6 bases and the J segment 4 bases; nucleotides outside the gene matches: 12. Germline CDR1 reads MRHNA; CDR2 reads SNTAGT. The CDR3 DNA sequence: TGTGCCAGCAGCCCCCGTCGGAGCGGGGGGGCGTACGAGCAGTACTTC. Encoded protein: CASSPRRSGGAYEQYF.

This clonotype has more than one count but fewer than ten. The chain couples TRBV5-1 to TRBJ1-5; D gene unclear. CDR3 length: 13 amino acids. With 1 base removed from V and 3 bases from J, the gap between germline ends came to 5 bases. CDR1 is SGHRS, CDR2 YFSETQ, per germline. The CDR3 nucleotides are TGCGCCAGCAGCTTGACAGTCAATCAGCCCCAGCATTTT. Its translation is CASSLTVNQPQHF.

This clonotype was seen at least ten times. The chain uses TRBV12-3 or TRBV12-4 and TRBJ1-2, with 8 nucleotides matching TRBD1. The CDR3 extends over 16 amino acids. V shed 6 bases and J 4 bases; nucleotides not matched to a gene: 13. CDR3 DNA sequence: TGTGCCAGCAGCCCAGTCCCGGGACAGGATTTCTATGGCTACACCTTC. The encoded protein is CASSPVPGQDFYGYTF.

This rearrangement joins TRBV19 to TRBJ2-7; 10 bases are a match to TRBD1. V lost 5 bases, J lost 5 bases, and 6 bases stayed unmatched. The CDR3 loop spans 14 amino acids. Germline assignment: CDR1 LNHDA and CDR2 SQIVND (reference sequence). The CDR3 sequence is CASSVPGQGNEQYF. In DNA form, the CDR3 reads TGTGCCAGTAGTGTACCGGGACAGGGGAACGAGCAGTACTTC.

V and J are TRBV5-1 and TRBJ1-1, with D possibly TRBD1 on 6 matching bases. Trimming took off 0 bases at V and 5 bases at J, with 14 bases between the two ends. Per the germline V gene, CDR1 is SGHRS and CDR2 is YFSETQ. This CDR3 contains 15 residues. The CDR3 protein is CASSLASGGRTEAFF. Here the CDR3 DNA reads TGCGCCAGCAGCTTGGCTTCGGGGGGCCGGACTGAAGCTTTCTTT.

This clonotype has ten or more counts. This sequence joins TRBV6-1 and TRBJ2-7, with 11 bases that match TRBD1. Germline trimming cut 5 bases from V and 2 bases from J; bases unmatched to any gene: 5. The germline CDR1 and CDR2 sequences are MNHNS and SASEGT. This CDR3 comprises 15 residues. DNA of the CDR3: TGTGCCAGCAGTAGGGGACAGGGGGGCACCTACGAGCAGTACTTC. Translation: CASSRGQGGTYEQYF.